A single sample is the source of the 18 T cell receptor beta chains below, sequenced in a study of cytomegalovirus exposure and HLA in healthy donors. The PCR contained 60 Vbeta and 13 Jbeta primers. Sequenced by immunoSEQ multiplex PCR; TCRdb stores in-frame clones only, minus some. This sample has over 70,000 clones, with 70% to 80% found just once. Sequencing was done on a sample of PBMCs. All receptors come from a man aged 25-45 years in good health and CMV-seropositive.

This rearrangement joins TRBV6-1 to TRBJ2-1, with 8 bases fitting TRBD2. The J segment lost 7 bases and the V segment lost 5 bases, leaving 7 bases of the junction unmatched. Germline CDR1 and CDR2: MNHNS and SASEGT. CDR3 length equals 14 residues. The CDR3 loop reads CASSIELAVNEQFF. The CDR3 DNA follows: TGTGCCAGCAGTATTGAACTAGCGGTGAATGAGCAGTTCTTC.

The chain employs TRBV28 and TRBJ2-1; 7 bases are a match to TRBD1. V gave up 3 bases and J gave up 12 bases; unmatched junction bases: 5. Germline V CDR1 and CDR2: MDHEN, SYDVKM. The CDR3 sequence is 12 residues long. The DNA of the CDR3 is TGTGCCAGCAGTTTTCCTACAGGGGCGCAGTTCTTC. Its protein is CASSFPTGAQFF.

This clone came up a few times. At one end the junction does not follow the germline gene, possibly because of a read error. This sequence joins TRBV7-9 and TRBJ2-5; weak D call: TRBD2 (5 bases). Matching the DNA end better, TRBJ2-7 makes the J call doubtful. This CDR3 comprises 12 residues. CDR1 is SEHNR and CDR2 is FQNEAQ in the germline V gene (reference sequence). The CDR3 sequence: CSSRASGDEQYF. CDR3 in DNA: TGTTCCAGTCGGGCGAGCGGCGACGAGCAGTACTTC.

This chain connects TRBV7-3 to TRBJ2-3; no definite D call. Germline values: CDR1 SGHTA, CDR2 FQGTGA. CDR3 length: 15 residues. V lost 5 bases and J lost 6, with 18 bases in between. CDR3 DNA: TGTGCCAGCAGCCGGAGACTCGGCTCATCGGATACGCAGTATTTT. It codes for CASSRRLGSSDTQYF.

This clone was recorded a few times. The chain has TRBV5-1 and TRBJ1-1; no firm D call. Trimming shortened V by 0 bases and J by 8 bases, and 8 bases separated the two germline ends. The germline CDR1 and CDR2 sequences are SGHRS and YFSETQ. The CDR3 loop spans 12 amino acids. CDR3 residues: CASSLAGGEAFF. CDR3 bases: TGCGCCAGCAGCTTGGCAGGAGGAGAAGCTTTCTTT.

The chain employs TRBV6-5 and TRBJ1-4, with 10 positions matching TRBD1. There are 14 residues in the CDR3. V was clipped by 4 bases and J by 7 bases; unmatched bases: 3. Germline values: CDR1 MNHEY, CDR2 SVGAGI. CDR3 loop: CASSFDRGLEKLFF. The CDR3 coding sequence is TGTGCCAGCAGTTTCGACAGGGGGCTTGAAAAACTGTTTTTT.

This clone was seen once. The V call is TRBV9, the J call TRBJ2-7; D may be TRBD1 (6 bases). This CDR3 spans 15 amino acids. CDR1 and CDR2 (germline): SGDLS, YYNGEE. Trimming stripped 9 bases from V and 0 bases from J, with 19 bases between. DNA of the CDR3: TGTGCCACAGGTTTGAGGACAGACTACTCCTACGAGCAGTACTTC. Translated, it gives CATGLRTDYSYEQYF.

This CDR3 is CASSQGQGLETQYF. Here the CDR3 DNA reads TGCGCCAGCAGCCAAGGACAGGGGTTGGAGACCCAGTACTTC. The chain couples TRBV4-1 to TRBJ2-5; TRBD1 matches 8 bases. Germline CDR1 reads MGHRA; CDR2 reads YSYEKL. V was pared by 1 base and J by 5 bases, with 3 bases of the junction left unmatched. This CDR3 has 14 residues.

The J gene is TRBJ1-4, the V gene TRBV30; D is unresolved. The CDR3 runs 11 residues. CDR1 is GTSNPN and CDR2 is SVGIG in the germline V gene (reference sequence). The V gene lost 8 bases and the J gene lost 3 bases, with 7 bases spanning the gap. DNA of the CDR3: TGTGCCCTAAGCGCTAATGAAAAACTGTTTTTT. It is translated as CALSANEKLFF. Together with reference TRBV30 and TRBJ1-4, the CDR3 gives the full variable domain: SQTIHQWPATLVQPVGSPLSLECTVEGTSNPNLYWYRQAAGRGLQLLFYSVGIGQISSEVPQNLSASRPQDRQFILSSKKLLLSDSGFYLCALSANEKLFFGSGTQLSVL.

V gene TRBV27 combines with J gene TRBJ1-1, with 9 positions matching TRBD1. J lost 6 bases, V lost 6 bases, and 8 bases had no gene match. In germline, CDR1 is MNHEY, CDR2 SMNVEV (reference sequence). This CDR3 contains 14 residues. CDR3: CASRKRQGEAEAFF. The CDR3 DNA follows: TGTGCCAGCAGAAAGAGACAGGGGGAAGCTGAAGCTTTCTTT.

This sequence joins TRBV4-1 and TRBJ1-4; weak D call: TRBD1 (5 bases). This CDR3 contains 16 residues. Germline V gene sequence: CDR1 MGHRA, CDR2 YSYEKL. V was trimmed by 4 bases and J by 2 bases, leaving 14 bases between them. The CDR3 bases are TGCGCCAGCAGCCCTATGGGGGGAAGGACTAATGAAAAACTGTTTTTT. It translates to CASSPMGGRTNEKLFF.

The chain joins TRBV7-9 to TRBJ1-4; unclear D gene. The CDR3 covers 12 residues. Trimming removed 3 bases at V and 8 bases at J, with 7 bases between. Germline-derived CDR1 and CDR2 are SEHNR and FQNEAQ (reference sequence). CDR3 amino acids: CASSFTGEKLFF. The CDR3 DNA reads TGTGCCAGCAGCTTTACCGGGGAAAAACTGTTTTTT.

V usage is TRBV30 and J usage is TRBJ2-3; D possibly corresponds to TRBD1 (6 bases). This CDR3 spans 15 amino acids. Germline V gene sequence: CDR1 GTSNPN, CDR2 SVGIG (reference sequence). V was trimmed by 0 bases and J by 2 bases, leaving 12 bases between them. The CDR3 here is CAWSVQGFPTDTQYF. CDR3 nucleotides: TGTGCCTGGAGTGTACAGGGCTTTCCCACAGATACGCAGTATTTT.

A few counts support this clone. The V call is TRBV5-4, the J call TRBJ1-1, with 8 bases matching TRBD1. Germline V lookup: CDR1 SGHNT, CDR2 YYREEE (reference sequence). The CDR3 loop spans 13 amino acids. V was clipped by 4 bases and J by 3 bases; unmatched bases: 2. Here the CDR3 reads CASSADRDTEAFF. The CDR3 DNA is TGTGCCAGCAGCGCGGACAGGGACACTGAAGCTTTCTTT.

This chain connects TRBV6-6 to TRBJ1-5, with D unclear. V lost 6 bases, J lost 3 bases, and 9 bases lay in between. Germline assignment: CDR1 MNHNY and CDR2 SVGAGI (reference sequence). The CDR3 covers 13 residues. DNA of the CDR3: TGTGCCAGCAGACCCGACAACAATCAGCCCCAGCATTTT. This translates into CASRPDNNQPQHF.

V usage is TRBV5-1 and J usage is TRBJ2-3; a weak D match, TRBD2 (6 bases). Germline V gene data show CDR1 as SGHRS and CDR2 as YFSETQ. The CDR3 length is 18 residues. Trimming took off 4 bases at V and 0 bases at J, with 21 bases between the two ends. CDR3 sequence (DNA): TGCGCCAGCAGCCAGCCATCTGGGGGGTCATCTAGCACAGATACGCAGTATTTT. Translating it yields CASSQPSGGSSSTDTQYF.

The CDR3 loop is CAWRGLERDTQYF. The CDR3 nucleotides read TGTGCCTGGAGGGGACTGGAAAGAGATACGCAGTATTTT. The chain combines TRBV30 with TRBJ2-3, with D tentatively TRBD2 (6 bases). CDR1 and CDR2 (germline): GTSNPN, SVGIG (reference sequence). Trimming left V 3 bases short and J 5 bases short, with 12 bases between. The CDR3 runs 13 residues.

The chain carries TRBV5-1 and TRBJ2-7, with 8 bases aligning to TRBD1. The germline V gene has CDR1 SGHRS and CDR2 YFSETQ. This CDR3 has 13 amino acids. The V segment lost 4 bases and the J segment 7 bases; nucleotides outside the gene matches: 7. The CDR3 nucleotides read TGCGCCAGCAGCCCAGGACAGGGTGGGGAGCAGTACTTC. It codes for CASSPGQGGEQYF.